The 3 T cell receptor beta chains below all came from one sample that was sequenced in a study of CD8+ T cells in alopecia areata. RNA extraction was followed by reverse transcription into cDNA, which acted as the sequencing template. The assay was immunoSEQ multiplex PCR, and TCRdb's table has in-frame clones only and misses some. The sample records about 110,000 clones, roughly three fifths being singletons. The treatment denotes: oral pan-JAK inhibitor, 5-10 mg twice daily. The specimen comprised CD4+ T cells sorted from blood, sampled at week 24, from a patient treated with tofacitinib. The receptors were sampled from a human donor with alopecia areata.

Here the CDR3 DNA reads TGTGCCAGCAGCTTACAGGGTATCGTTAGCACTGAAGCTTTCTTT. Protein product: CASSLQGIVSTEAFF. The rearrangement links TRBV7-2 to TRBJ1-1; D is possibly TRBD1 (5 bases). The germline V gene has CDR1 SGHTA and CDR2 FQGNSA. There are 15 residues in the CDR3. V was clipped by 2 bases and J by 4 bases, with 14 bases between them.

The genes are TRBV4-3 and TRBJ2-5; weak D call: TRBD1 (7 bases). The germline V gene has CDR1 LGHNA and CDR2 YSLEER. The CDR3 spans 14 residues. The ends were cut back, 2 bases at V and 4 bases at J, with 11 bases in the middle. CDR3 loop: CASSQRRGVETQYF. The CDR3 DNA reads TGCGCCAGCAGCCAACGCAGGGGGGTAGAGACCCAGTACTTC.

The genes are TRBV9 and TRBJ1-2; 7 nucleotides agree with TRBD1. Germline-derived CDR1 and CDR2 are SGDLS and YYNGEE. This CDR3 has 15 amino acids. With 3 bases clipped from V and 4 bases from J, the junction kept 9 bases outside the gene matches. CDR3 bases: TGTGCCAGCAGCGAAGGGACAGCTAAGTTCTATGGCTACACCTTC. It translates to CASSEGTAKFYGYTF.